This TCR beta chain is drawn from a study of T cells after yellow fever vaccination. Germline loops: CDR1 SGHRS, CDR2 YFSETQ. The CDR3 consists of 18 residues. Trimming cost V 3 bases and J 5 bases; bases outside gene matches: 11. This clonotype was counted a few times. TCRdb used MiXCR to reprocess the 5' RACE reads, holding one entry per CDR3 protein. The table lists under 250,000 distinct CDR3 sequences, around 7% of them singletons, with approximately 0.87% in the top ten. The receptor was derived from a man aged 30-40 years who received the YFV17D yellow fever vaccine. The chain employs TRBV5-1 and TRBJ2-7, with 16 bases that match TRBD2. Sequences were derived from CD4+ T cells sorted from PBMCs, sampled 15 days after the yellow fever booster vaccination. CDR3 nucleotides: TGCGCCAGCAGCTCCGGGACTAGCGGGAGGGCCCTCGTAAACGAGCAGTACTTC. This encodes CASSSGTSGRALVNEQYF.